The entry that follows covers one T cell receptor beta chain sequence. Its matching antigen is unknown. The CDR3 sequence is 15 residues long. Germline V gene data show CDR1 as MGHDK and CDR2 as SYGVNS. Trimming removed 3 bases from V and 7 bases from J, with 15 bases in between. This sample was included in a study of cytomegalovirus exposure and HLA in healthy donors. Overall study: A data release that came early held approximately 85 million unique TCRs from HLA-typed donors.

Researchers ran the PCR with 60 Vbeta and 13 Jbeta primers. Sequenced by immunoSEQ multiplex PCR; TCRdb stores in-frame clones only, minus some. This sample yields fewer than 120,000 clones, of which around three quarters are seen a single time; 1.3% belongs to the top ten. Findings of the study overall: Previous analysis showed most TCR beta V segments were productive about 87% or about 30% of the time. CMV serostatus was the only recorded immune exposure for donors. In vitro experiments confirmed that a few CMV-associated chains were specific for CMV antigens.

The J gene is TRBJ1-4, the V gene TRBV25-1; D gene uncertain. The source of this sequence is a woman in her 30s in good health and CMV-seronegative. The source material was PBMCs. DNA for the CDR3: TGTGCCAGCAGTGATTGGGTGGAGGGTTCTGAAAAACTGTTTTTT. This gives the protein CASSDWVEGSEKLFF.